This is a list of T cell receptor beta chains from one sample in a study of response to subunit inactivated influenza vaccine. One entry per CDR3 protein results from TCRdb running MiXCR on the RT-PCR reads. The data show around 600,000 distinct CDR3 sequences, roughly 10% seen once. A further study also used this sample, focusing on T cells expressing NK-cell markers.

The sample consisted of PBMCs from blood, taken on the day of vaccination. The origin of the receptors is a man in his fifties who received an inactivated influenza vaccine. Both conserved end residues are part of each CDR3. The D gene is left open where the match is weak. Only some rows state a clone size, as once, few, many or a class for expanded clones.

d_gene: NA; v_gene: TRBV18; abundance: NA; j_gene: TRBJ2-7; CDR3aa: CASSYVRSKSYEQYF; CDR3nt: TGTGCCAGCTCATACGTAAGATCAAAAAGCTACGAGCAGTACTTC
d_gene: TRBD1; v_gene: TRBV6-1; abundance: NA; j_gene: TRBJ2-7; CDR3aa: CASSDLGQGHPYEQYF; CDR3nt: TGTGCCAGCAGTGATCTCGGACAGGGCCATCCCTACGAGCAGTACTTC
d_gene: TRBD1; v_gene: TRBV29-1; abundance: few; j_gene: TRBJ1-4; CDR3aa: CSARGQSGEKLFF; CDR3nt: TGCAGCGCCCGGGGACAGTCTGGGGAAAAACTGTTTTTT
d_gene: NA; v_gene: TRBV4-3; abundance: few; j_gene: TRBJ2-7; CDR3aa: CASSQRYPGPYEQYF; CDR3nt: TGCGCCAGCAGCCAGCGGTACCCGGGGCCATACGAGCAGTACTTC
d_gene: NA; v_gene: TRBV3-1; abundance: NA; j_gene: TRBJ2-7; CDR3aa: CASSQDGLFTERGSSYEQYF; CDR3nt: TGTGCCAGCAGCCAAGACGGCTTATTTACGGAGAGGGGAAGCTCCTACGAGCAGTACTTC
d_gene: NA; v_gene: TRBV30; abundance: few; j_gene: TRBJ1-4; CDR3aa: CAWSADRSLLFF; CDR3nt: TGTGCCTGGAGTGCCGACAGATCCTTACTGTTTTTT
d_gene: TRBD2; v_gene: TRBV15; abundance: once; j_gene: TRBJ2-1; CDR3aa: CATSRDPAGVGNEQFF; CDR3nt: TGTGCCACCAGCAGAGACCCAGCGGGAGTGGGTAATGAGCAGTTCTTC
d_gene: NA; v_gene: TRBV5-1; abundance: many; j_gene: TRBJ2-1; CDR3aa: CASSLNGAVWGGNEQFF; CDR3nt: TGCGCCAGCAGCCTCAACGGAGCGGTCTGGGGTGGCAATGAGCAGTTCTTC
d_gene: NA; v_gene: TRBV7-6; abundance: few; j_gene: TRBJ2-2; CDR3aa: CASNLGTNTGELFF; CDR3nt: TGTGCCAGCAACCTGGGGACGAACACCGGGGAGCTGTTTTTT
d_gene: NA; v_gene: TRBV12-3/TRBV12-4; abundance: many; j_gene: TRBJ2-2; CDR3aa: CASSFGGGMGELFF; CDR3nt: TGTGCCAGCAGTTTTGGAGGGGGCATGGGGGAGCTGTTTTTT
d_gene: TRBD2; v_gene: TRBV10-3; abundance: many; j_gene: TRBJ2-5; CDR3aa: CATAGRYQETQYF; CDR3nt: TGTGCCACAGCGGGGCGGTACCAAGAGACCCAGTACTTC
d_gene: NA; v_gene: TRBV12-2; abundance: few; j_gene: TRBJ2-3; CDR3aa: CASRLGGLTDTQYF; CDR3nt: TGTGCAAGTCGCTTGGGTGGGCTCACAGATACGCAGTATTTT
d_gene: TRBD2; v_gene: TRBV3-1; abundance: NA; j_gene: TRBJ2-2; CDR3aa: CASTPAASGRSGELFF; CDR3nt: TGTGCCAGCACCCCCGCGGCTAGCGGGAGATCCGGGGAGCTGTTTTTT
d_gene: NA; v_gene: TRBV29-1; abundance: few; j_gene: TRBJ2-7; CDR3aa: CSVEGGPTYEQYF; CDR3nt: TGCAGCGTTGAGGGCGGACCCACCTACGAGCAGTACTTC
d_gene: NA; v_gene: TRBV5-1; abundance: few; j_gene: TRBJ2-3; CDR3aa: CASSLAGRGSTDTQYF; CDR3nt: TGCGCCAGCAGCTTGGCCGGCAGGGGAAGCACAGATACGCAGTATTTT
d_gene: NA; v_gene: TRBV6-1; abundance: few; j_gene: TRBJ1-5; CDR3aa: CATLPHITQPQHF; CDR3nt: TGTGCCACCCTCCCCCACATTACTCAGCCCCAGCATTTT
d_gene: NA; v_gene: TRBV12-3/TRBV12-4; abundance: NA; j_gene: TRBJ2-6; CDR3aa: CASSLLPSGANVLTF; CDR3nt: TGTGCCAGCAGTTTACTGCCCTCTGGGGCCAACGTCCTGACTTTC
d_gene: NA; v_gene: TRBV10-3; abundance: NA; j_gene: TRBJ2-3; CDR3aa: CAISGRDTLTDTQYF; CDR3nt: TGTGCCATCAGTGGCCGGGACACTCTCACAGATACGCAGTATTTT
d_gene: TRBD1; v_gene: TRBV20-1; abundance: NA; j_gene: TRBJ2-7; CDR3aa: CSAPAGQGIYEQYF; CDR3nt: TGCAGTGCCCCGGCGGGACAGGGAATCTACGAGCAGTACTTC
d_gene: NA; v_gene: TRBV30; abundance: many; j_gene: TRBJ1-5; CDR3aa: CAWTGTGSNQPQHF; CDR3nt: TGTGCCTGGACTGGGACCGGTAGCAATCAGCCCCAGCATTTT
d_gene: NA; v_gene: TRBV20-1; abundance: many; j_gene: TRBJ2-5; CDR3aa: CSARVFLGTAETQYF; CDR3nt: TGCAGTGCTAGAGTTTTTCTGGGAACAGCGGAGACCCAGTACTTC
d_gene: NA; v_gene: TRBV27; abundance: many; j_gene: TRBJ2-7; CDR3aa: CPALTRRRNEQYF; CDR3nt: TGTCCGGCCCTGACTCGGAGGAGGAACGAGCAGTACTTC
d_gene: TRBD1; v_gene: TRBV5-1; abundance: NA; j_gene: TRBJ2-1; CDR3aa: CASSPRQGPLYNEQFF; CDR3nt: TGCGCCAGCAGCCCCAGACAGGGGCCCCTCTACAATGAGCAGTTCTTC
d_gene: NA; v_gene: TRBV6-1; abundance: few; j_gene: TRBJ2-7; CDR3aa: CASSEQEPYEQYF; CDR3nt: TGTGCCAGCAGTGAACAAGAACCCTACGAGCAGTACTTC
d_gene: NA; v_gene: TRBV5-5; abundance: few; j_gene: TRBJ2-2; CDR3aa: CASSLETAEFGELFF; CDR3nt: TGTGCCAGCAGCTTGGAGACAGCCGAGTTCGGGGAGCTGTTTTTT
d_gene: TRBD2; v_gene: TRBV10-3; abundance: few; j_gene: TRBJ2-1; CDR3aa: CATRGLADNEQFF; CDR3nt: TGTGCCACCCGGGGACTAGCGGACAATGAGCAGTTCTTC
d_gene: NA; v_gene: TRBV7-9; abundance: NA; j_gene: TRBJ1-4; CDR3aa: CASSSAWIPTNEKLFF; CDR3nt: TGTGCCAGCAGCTCGGCCTGGATTCCAACTAATGAAAAACTGTTTTTT
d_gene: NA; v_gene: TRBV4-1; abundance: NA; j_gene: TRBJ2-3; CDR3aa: CASSQWATTDTQYF; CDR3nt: TGCGCCAGCAGCCAATGGGCGACAACAGATACGCAGTATTTT
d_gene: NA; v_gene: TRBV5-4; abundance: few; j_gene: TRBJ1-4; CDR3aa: CASSLVREEKLFF; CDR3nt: TGTGCCAGCAGCTTGGTTCGGGAAGAAAAACTGTTTTTT
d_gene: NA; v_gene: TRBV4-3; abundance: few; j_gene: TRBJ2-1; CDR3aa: CASSQVGIANNEQFF; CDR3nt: TGCGCCAGCAGCCAAGTCGGGATAGCGAACAATGAGCAGTTCTTC
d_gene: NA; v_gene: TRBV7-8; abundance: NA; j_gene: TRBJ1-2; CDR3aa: CASSFSSGAHNYGYTF; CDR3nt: TGTGCCAGCAGCTTTAGTTCGGGAGCCCACAACTATGGCTACACCTTC
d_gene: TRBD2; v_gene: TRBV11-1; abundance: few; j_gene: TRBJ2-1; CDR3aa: CASSLRTSGSGSSYNEQFF; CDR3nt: TGTGCCAGCAGCCTGCGGACTAGCGGGAGTGGTAGCTCCTACAATGAGCAGTTCTTC
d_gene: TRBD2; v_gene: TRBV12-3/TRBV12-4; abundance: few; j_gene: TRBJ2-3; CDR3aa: CASSSTHPRGGTDTQYF; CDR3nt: TGTGCCAGCAGTTCGACCCACCCGCGGGGGGGCACAGATACGCAGTATTTT
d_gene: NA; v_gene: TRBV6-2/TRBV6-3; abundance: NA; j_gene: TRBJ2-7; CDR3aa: CASTLGVTLEQYF; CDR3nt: TGTGCCAGCACCCTAGGGGTGACCCTCGAGCAGTACTTC
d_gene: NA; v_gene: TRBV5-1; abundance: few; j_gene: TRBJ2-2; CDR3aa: CASRAGNTNTGELFF; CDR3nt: TGCGCCAGCAGAGCCGGGAATACTAACACCGGGGAGCTGTTTTTT
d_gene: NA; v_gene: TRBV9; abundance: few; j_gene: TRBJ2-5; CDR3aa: CASSDLGNGGQETQYF; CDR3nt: TGTGCCAGCAGCGATCTAGGGAACGGAGGCCAAGAGACCCAGTACTTC
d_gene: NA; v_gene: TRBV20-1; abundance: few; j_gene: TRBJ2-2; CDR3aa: CSARVLGAYTGELFF; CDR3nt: TGCAGTGCTAGAGTGTTGGGGGCGTACACCGGGGAGCTGTTTTTT
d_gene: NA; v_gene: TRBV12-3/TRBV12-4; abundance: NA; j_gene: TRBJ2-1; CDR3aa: CASTPPIHNEQFF; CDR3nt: TGTGCCAGCACCCCCCCCATACACAATGAGCAGTTCTTC
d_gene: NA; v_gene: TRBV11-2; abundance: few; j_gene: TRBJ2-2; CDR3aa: CASSWTWGTGELFF; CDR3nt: TGTGCCAGCAGCTGGACTTGGGGGACCGGGGAGCTGTTTTTT
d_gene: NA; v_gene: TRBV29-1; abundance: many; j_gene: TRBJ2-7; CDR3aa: CSVERVVGDRQYF; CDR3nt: TGCAGCGTTGAAAGAGTTGTTGGAGACAGGCAGTACTTC
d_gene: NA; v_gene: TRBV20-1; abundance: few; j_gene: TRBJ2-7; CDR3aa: CSASPSVDYEQYF; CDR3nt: TGCAGTGCTAGCCCGAGTGTGGATTACGAGCAGTACTTC
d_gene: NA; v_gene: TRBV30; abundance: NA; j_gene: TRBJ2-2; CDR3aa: CACTPGTITGELFF; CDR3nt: TGTGCCTGTACCCCCGGGACAATCACCGGGGAGCTGTTTTTT
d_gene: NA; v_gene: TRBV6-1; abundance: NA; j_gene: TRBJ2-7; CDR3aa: CASSLNGRVWFEQYF; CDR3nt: TGTGCCAGCAGCCTAAACGGACGGGTTTGGTTCGAGCAGTACTTC
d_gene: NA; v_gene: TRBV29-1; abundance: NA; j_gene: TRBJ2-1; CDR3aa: CSVGRLLYNEQFF; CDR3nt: TGCAGCGTTGGTCGATTGCTTTACAATGAGCAGTTCTTC
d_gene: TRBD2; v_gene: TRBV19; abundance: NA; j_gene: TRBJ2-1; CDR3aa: CASSIGLAGKQFF; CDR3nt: TGTGCCAGTAGTATAGGACTAGCGGGAAAGCAGTTCTTC
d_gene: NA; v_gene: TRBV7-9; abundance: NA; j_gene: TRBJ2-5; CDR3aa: CASSLVGAGQETQYF; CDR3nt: TGTGCCAGCAGCTTAGTGGGGGCAGGCCAAGAGACCCAGTACTTC
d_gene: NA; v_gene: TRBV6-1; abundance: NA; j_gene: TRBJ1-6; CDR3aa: CASTQPGNNSPLHF; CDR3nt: TGTGCCAGCACTCAGCCGGGGAATAATTCACCCCTCCACTTT
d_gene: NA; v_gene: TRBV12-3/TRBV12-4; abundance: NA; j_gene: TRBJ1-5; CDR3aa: CASSTDTSNQPQHF; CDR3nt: TGTGCCAGCAGTACGGACACCAGCAATCAGCCCCAGCATTTT
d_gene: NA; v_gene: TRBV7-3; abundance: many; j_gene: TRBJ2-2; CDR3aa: CASSLKATGELFF; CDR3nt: TGTGCCAGCAGCTTAAAGGCCACCGGGGAGCTGTTTTTT
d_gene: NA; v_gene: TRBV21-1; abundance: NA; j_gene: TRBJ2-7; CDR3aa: CASSEGTSSYEQYF; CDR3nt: TGTGCCAGCAGCGAGGGGACATCGTCCTACGAGCAGTACTTC
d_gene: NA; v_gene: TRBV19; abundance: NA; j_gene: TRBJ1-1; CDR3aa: CASSIQKNTEAFF; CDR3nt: TGTGCCAGTAGTATTCAGAAAAACACTGAAGCTTTCTTT
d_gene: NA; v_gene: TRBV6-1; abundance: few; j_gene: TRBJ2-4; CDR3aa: CASSPGSELAKNIQYF; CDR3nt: TGTGCCAGCAGCCCTGGGTCAGAACTAGCCAAAAACATTCAGTACTTC
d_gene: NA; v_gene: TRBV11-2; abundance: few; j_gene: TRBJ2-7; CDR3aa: CASSLTRTTPYSYEQYF; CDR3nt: TGTGCCAGCAGCTTAACCCGCACAACCCCGTACTCCTACGAGCAGTACTTC
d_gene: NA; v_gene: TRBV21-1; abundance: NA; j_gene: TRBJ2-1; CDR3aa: CASSLKWASGNKYNEQFF; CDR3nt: NA